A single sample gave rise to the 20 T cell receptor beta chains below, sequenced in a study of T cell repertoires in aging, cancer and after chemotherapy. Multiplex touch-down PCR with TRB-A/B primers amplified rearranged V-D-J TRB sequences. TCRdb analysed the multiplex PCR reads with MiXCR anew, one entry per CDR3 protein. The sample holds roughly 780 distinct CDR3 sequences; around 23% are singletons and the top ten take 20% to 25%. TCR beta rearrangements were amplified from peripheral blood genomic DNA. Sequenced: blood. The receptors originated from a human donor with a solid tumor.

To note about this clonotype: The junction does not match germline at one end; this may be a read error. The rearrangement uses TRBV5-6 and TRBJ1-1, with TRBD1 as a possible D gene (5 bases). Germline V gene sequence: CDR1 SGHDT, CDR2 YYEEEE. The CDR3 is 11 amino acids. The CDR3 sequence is CASSLEGTAFF. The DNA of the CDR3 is TGCGCCAGCAGCTTGGAAGGGACAGCTTTCTTT.

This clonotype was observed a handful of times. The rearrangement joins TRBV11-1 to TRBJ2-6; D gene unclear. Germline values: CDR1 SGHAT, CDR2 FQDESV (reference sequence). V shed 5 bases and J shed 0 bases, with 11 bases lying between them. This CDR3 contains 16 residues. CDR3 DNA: TGTGCCAGCAGCCTCGCAGACCCCTCTGGGGCCAACGTCCTGACTTTC. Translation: CASSLADPSGANVLTF.

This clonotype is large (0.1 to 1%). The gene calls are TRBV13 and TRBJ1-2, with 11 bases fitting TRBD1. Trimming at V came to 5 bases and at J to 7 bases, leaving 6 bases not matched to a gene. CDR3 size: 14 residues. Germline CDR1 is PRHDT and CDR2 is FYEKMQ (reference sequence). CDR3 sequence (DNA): TGTGCCAGCAGCCGCCTTGGGACAGGGGGTGGCTACACCTTC. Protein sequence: CASSRLGTGGGYTF.

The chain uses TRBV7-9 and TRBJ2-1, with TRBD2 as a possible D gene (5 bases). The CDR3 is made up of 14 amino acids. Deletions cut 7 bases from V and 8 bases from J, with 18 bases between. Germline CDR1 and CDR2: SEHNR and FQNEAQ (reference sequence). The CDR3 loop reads CASTAGSSGHEQFF. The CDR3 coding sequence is TGTGCCAGCACCGCGGGTAGCAGTGGGCATGAGCAGTTCTTC.

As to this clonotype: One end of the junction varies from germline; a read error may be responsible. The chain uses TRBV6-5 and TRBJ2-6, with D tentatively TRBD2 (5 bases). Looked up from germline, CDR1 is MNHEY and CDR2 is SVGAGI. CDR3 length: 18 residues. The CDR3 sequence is CARSYSSKEASGANVLTF. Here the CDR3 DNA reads TGTGCCAGAAGTTACTCAAGTAAGGAGGCCTCTGGGGCCAACGTCCTGACTTTC.

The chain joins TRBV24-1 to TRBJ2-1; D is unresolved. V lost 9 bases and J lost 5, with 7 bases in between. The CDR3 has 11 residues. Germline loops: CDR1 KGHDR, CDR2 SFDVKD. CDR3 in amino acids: CATEINNEQFF. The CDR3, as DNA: TGTGCCACCGAAATTAACAATGAGCAGTTCTTC.

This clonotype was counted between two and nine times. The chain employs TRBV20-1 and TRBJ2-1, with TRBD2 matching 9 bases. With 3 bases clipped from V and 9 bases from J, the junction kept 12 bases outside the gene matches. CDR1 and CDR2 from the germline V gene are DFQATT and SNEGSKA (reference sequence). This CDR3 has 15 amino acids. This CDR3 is CSASDRGRGGPEQFF. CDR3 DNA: TGCAGTGCTAGCGACCGGGGGCGGGGGGGCCCTGAGCAGTTCTTC.

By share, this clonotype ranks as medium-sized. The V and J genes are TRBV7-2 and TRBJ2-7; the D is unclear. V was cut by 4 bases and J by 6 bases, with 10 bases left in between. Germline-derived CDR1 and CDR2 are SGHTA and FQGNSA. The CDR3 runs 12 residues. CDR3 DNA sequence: TGTGCCAGCAGCTCTCGATTGGGCGAGCAGTACTTC. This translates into CASSSRLGEQYF.

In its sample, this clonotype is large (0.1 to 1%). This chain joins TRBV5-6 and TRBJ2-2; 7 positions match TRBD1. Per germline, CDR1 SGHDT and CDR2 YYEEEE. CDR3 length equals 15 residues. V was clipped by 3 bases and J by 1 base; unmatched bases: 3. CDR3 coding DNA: TGTGCCAGCAGCTGGGACAGAAGGAACACCGGGGAGCTGTTTTTT. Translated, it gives CASSWDRRNTGELFF.

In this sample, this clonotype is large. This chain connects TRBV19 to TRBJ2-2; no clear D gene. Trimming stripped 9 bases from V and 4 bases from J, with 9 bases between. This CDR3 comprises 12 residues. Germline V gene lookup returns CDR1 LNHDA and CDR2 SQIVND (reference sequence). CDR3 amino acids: CASRLTTGELFF. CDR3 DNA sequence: TGTGCCAGCCGACTTACCACCGGGGAGCTGTTTTTT.

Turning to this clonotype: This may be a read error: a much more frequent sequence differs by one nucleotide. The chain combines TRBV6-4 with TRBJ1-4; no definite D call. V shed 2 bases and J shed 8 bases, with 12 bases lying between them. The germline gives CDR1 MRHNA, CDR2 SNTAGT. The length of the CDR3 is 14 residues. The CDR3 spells CASSDVVVGEKLFF. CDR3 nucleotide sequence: TGTGCCAGCAGTGACGTGGTGGTAGGCGAAAAACTGTTTTTT.

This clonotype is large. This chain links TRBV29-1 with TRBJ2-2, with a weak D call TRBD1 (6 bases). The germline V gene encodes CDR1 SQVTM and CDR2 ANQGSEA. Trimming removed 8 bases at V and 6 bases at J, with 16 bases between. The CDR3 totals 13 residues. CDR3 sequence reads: CSTGGRGPGELFF. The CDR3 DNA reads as TGCAGCACTGGAGGCAGGGGTCCCGGGGAGCTGTTTTTT.

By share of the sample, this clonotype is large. The CDR3: CATSRELAGVGNEQFF. CDR3 DNA sequence: TGTGCCACCAGCAGAGAGCTAGCGGGAGTGGGCAATGAGCAGTTCTTC. This sequence joins TRBV15 and TRBJ2-1; TRBD2 matches at 10 bases. CDR1 LNHNV and CDR2 YYDKDF come from the germline V gene (reference sequence). Trimming removed 0 bases from V and 6 bases from J; junction bases left unmatched: 5. CDR3 length: 16 amino acids.

CDR3 residues: CASSQRTSDYSDTQYF. The DNA of the CDR3 is TGCGCCAGCAGCCAACGGACTAGCGACTACTCAGATACGCAGTATTTT. The chain carries TRBV4-3 and TRBJ2-3, with 9 bases matching TRBD2. The ends lost 2 bases at V and 4 bases at J; junction bases unmatched: 7. The CDR3 sequence is 16 residues long. Looked up from germline, CDR1 is LGHNA and CDR2 is YSLEER.

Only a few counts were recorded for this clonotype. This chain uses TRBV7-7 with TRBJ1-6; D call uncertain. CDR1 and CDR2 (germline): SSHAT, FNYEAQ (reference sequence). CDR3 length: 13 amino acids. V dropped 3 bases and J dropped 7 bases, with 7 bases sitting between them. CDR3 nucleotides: TGTGCCAGCAGCTTGGGCAAGAATTCACCCCTCCACTTT. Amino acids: CASSLGKNSPLHF.

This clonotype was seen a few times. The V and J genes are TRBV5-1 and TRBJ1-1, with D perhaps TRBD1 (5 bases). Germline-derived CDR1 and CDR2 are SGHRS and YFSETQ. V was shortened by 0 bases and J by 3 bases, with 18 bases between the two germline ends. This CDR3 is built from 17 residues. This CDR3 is CASSLGDRPRGDTEAFF. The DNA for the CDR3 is TGCGCCAGCAGCTTGGGTGACCGCCCCCGAGGGGACACTGAAGCTTTCTTT. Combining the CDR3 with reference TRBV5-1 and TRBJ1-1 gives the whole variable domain KAGVTQTPRYLIKTRGQQVTLSCSPISGHRSVSWYQQTPGQGLQFLFEYFSETQRNKGNFPGRFSGRQFSNSRSEMNVSTLELGDSALYLCASSLGDRPRGDTEAFFGQGTRLTVV.

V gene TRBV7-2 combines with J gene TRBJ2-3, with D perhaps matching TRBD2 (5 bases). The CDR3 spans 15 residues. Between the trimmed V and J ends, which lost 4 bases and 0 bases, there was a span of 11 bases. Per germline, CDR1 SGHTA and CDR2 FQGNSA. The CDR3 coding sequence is TGTGCCAGCAGCTCCGTAGCGACTAGCACAGATACGCAGTATTTT. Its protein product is CASSSVATSTDTQYF. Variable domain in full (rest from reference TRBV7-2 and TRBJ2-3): GAGVSQSPSNKVTEKGKDVELRCDPISGHTALYWYRQSLGQGLEFLIYFQGNSAPDKSGLPSDRFSAERTGGSVSTLTIQRTQQEDSAVYLCASSSVATSTDTQYFGPGTRLTVL.

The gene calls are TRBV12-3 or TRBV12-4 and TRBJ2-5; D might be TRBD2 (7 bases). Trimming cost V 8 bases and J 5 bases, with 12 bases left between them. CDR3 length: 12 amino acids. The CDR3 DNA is TGTGCCAGCGAGGGGGGGGGGGAGACCCAGTACTTC. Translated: CASEGGGETQYF.

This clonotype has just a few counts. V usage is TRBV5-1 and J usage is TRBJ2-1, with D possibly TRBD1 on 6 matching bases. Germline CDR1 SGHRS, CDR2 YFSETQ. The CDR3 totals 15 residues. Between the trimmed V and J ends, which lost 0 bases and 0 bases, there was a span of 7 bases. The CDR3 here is CASSLETGSYNEQFF. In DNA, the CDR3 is TGCGCCAGCAGCTTGGAGACAGGCTCCTACAATGAGCAGTTCTTC.

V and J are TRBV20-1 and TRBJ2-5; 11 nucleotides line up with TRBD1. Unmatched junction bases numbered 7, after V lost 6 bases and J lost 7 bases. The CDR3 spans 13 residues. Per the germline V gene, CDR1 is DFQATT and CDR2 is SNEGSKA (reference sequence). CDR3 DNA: TGCAGTGCGGATTCGGGACAGGGGGGGACCCAGTACTTC. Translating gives CSADSGQGGTQYF.